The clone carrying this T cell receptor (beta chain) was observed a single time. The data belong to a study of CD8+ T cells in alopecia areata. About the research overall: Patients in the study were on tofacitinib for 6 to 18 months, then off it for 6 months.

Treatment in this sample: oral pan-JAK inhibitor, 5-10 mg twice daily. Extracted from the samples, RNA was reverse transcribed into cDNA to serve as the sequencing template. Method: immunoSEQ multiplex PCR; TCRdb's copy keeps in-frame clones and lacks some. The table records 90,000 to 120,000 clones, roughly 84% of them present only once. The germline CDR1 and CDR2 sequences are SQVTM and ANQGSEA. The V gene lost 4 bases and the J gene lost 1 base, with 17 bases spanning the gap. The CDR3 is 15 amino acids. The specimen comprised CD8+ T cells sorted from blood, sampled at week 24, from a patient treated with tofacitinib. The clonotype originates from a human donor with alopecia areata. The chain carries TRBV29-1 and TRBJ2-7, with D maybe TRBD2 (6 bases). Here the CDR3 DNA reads TGCAGCGTTGTACCCAGGGTCGCGGGGTCCTACGAGCAGTACTTC. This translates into CSVVPRVAGSYEQYF.